This T cell receptor beta chain was profiled in a study of OX40 agonist ivuxolimab in advanced cancers. The overall study: A mean age of around 60 years, range about 20 to 85, was recorded, and 82.7% were male. Study-wide results and caveats: Expanded clones were, on average, more numerous in CD8+ T cells than in CD4+.

Measured with immunoSEQ multiplex PCR; TCRdb has only the in-frame clones, and not every one. The repertoire holds 65,000 to 95,000 clones, with approximately 82% as singletons. Comment on this clone: The target antigen is unknown.

Trimming removed 5 bases at V and 5 bases at J, with 12 bases between. Germline CDR1 and CDR2: MGHRA and YSYEKL. The CDR3 extends over 13 amino acids. The chain couples TRBV4-1 to TRBJ1-1; possible D gene TRBD1, 5 bases. The sequencing used CD4+ or CD8+ T cells sorted from blood, collected in a trial of the OX40 agonist ivuxolimab. This clonotype was sampled from an adult with an advanced solid tumor such as melanoma, head and neck, liver or kidney cancer. CDR3 DNA: TGCGCCAGCAGCAGAGGGGCCGATACTGAAGCTTTCTTT. Amino acids: CASSRGADTEAFF.